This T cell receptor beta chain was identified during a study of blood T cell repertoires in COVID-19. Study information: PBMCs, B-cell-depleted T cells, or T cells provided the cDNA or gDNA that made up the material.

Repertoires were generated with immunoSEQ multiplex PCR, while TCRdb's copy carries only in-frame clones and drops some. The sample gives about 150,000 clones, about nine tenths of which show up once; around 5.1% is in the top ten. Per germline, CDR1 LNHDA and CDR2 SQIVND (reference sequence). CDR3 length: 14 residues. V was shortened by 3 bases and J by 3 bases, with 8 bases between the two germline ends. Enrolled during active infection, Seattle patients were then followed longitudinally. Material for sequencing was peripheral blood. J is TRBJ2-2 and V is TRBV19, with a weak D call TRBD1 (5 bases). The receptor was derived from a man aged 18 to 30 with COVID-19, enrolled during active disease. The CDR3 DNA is TGTGCCAGTAGTATTCTAGGGGACACCGGGGAGCTGTTTTTT. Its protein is CASSILGDTGELFF.